This T cell receptor beta chain was recovered during a study of read filtering for tumor transcriptome and immune sequencing (TCRdb year 2020). For the wider study: The cohort consisted of around 18 male and under 15 female patients, with a mean age of 65.9 years and an age range of roughly 45 to 85. By revised international staging, about 8 patients were R-ISS I, about 17 were R-ISS II and 6 or 7 were R-ISS III. After DNase treatment, whole-transcriptome libraries were prepared with the TruSeq RNA Access Library Prep Kit. TCR-region mapped reads per sample ranged from about 3.5 to 10.27 million with IR-seq versus only roughly 75 to 1273 with RNA-seq. Using the same bone marrow samples, the study ran both targeted immune repertoire sequencing and bulk whole-transcriptome sequencing and then compared the TCR repertoires from each method. A main aim was a read-filtering strategy for immune repertoire data, specifically whether clonotypes supported by a single read should be removed. On the study overall, not on this receptor specifically: The correlation between IR-seq and RNA-seq shared clonotype proportions rose when single-read clonotypes were removed. In IR-seq, single-read clonotypes were approximately 80% of clonotypes but 3% to 4% of total reads; in RNA-seq they were 74.6% of clonotypes and more than 40% of reads. The sorted CD138-negative fraction was composed of a mixed bone marrow immune population rather than of purified T cells. Compared with RNA-seq, IR-seq captured clonotypes at much greater depth and more reliably, and a smaller IR-seq throughput was enough to identify most of the shared clonotypes.

Bone marrow was sampled from every patient at the time of active disease. Bone marrow mononuclear cells were isolated by Ficoll-Hypaque density gradient centrifugation. To remove myeloma plasma cells, the cells were labeled with CD138 magnetic microbeads on a MACS separator, and CD138-negative cells were then collected by negative selection. Purity of the isolated cells was checked by flow cytometry on an Attune NxT using CD138 antibodies. TRIzol reagent was used to extract total RNA, which was then quantified with a NanoDrop spectrophotometer. For each patient, the CD138-negative bone marrow sample underwent paired RNA-seq and IR-seq. TCR libraries were built from about 400 ng RNA with the Immunoverse kit, using molecular barcoded adaptors covering alpha/delta and beta/gamma chains. TCR library preparation was performed with the same RNA that was used for transcriptome sequencing. An Illumina HiSeq 4000 with 2 x 150 cycles was used to sequence the TCR libraries. The study's processing was this. With MiXCR, TCR reads were aligned to human V, D, J and C references and assembled into CDR3 clonotypes, with quality filtering and error correction included. The tcR package in R was used to analyze clonotype counts and gene usage diversity. Raw mapping reads were checked after the RNA-seq reads had been mapped by STAR aligner version 2.5.3a onto the human GRCh37 genome. To test how sequencing depth affected the clonotypes detected, IR-seq fastq files were randomly downsampled with Seqtk 1.3. TCRdb cleaned the public reads at Q25 with fastp, built clones with MiXCR and kept in-frame beta chains. Each record represents a unique CDR3 protein, reported with the most common genes and DNA among its rows. In this record, the V and J calls reflect TCRdb's handling and not the investigators' own analysis. The sample has some 19,000 distinct CDR3 sequences on record, around 20% of them singletons. The ten biggest clones cover about 25% of the sample.

Details on this clonotype: The antigen it recognizes is unknown. No much larger clonotype is one base removed from it; base qualities were not supplied.

From the germline V gene, CDR1 is SNHLY and CDR2 is FYNNEI. The V and J ends are trimmed by 3 bases and 3 bases, leaving 13 bases between them. The CDR3 sequence holds 15 residues, the cysteine and phenylalanine included. Kept here is only the CDR3 DNA, which spans 45 bases and is read in frame from base 1. The TCR comes from a donor at least 40 years old with multiple myeloma. The V and J genes are TRBV2 and TRBJ2-3; the D assignment is uncertain and may be TRBD1 or TRBD2, with 5 bases supporting each. The sample consisted of a population of CD138-negative cells sorted from bone marrow. Sample cell subset or site, as interpreted from the label and publication: bone marrow mononuclear cells depleted of CD138+ plasma/myeloma cells by negative magnetic selection. In nucleotide form, the sequence is TGTGCCAGCAGTGAGGGGGAACGGGGAACAGATACGCAGTATTTT. It codes for CASSEGERGTDTQYF. Outside the CDR3, residues come from the reference TRBV2 and TRBJ2-3 proteins, so the full variable domain is: EPEVTQTPSHQVTQMGQEVILRCVPISNHLYFYWYRQILGQKVEFLVSFYNNEISEKSEIFDDQFSVERPDGSNFTLKIRSTKLEDSAMYFCASSEGERGTDTQYFGPGTRLTVL.